Below, 10 T cell receptor beta chains from the same sample are listed, as sequenced in a study of long-term antiretroviral therapy in people with HIV. Sequencing relied on immunoSEQ assay v3.0, run at survey level. Measured with immunoSEQ multiplex PCR; TCRdb has only the in-frame clones, and not every one. The sample shows some 24,000 clones, about 76% of them seen only once. This specimen was unsorted PBMCs, taken at the start of antiretroviral therapy, before treatment. The receptors come from a woman aged 18-29 years with HIV.

The chain has TRBV7-2 and TRBJ2-7; no clear D gene. Germline CDR1 reads SGHTA; CDR2 reads FQGNSA. The CDR3 is made up of 12 amino acids. The ends were cut back, 5 bases at V and 10 bases at J, with 15 bases in the middle. CDR3 in DNA: TGTGCCAGCAGCCTAGACATAGGAAGCCAGTACTTC. Its protein product is CASSLDIGSQYF.

This rearrangement joins TRBV5-1 to TRBJ1-3, with a possible D match to TRBD1 (5 bases). In germline, CDR1 is SGHRS, CDR2 YFSETQ. The CDR3 sequence is 14 residues long. The ends were cut back, 0 bases at V and 2 bases at J, with 6 bases in the middle. CDR3 coding DNA: TGCGCCAGCAGCTTGGCAGGGACTGGAAACACCATATATTTT. Its translation is CASSLAGTGNTIYF.

The V call is TRBV19, the J call TRBJ2-3; weak D call: TRBD1 (6 bases). The CDR3 consists of 15 residues. Per the germline V gene, CDR1 is LNHDA and CDR2 is SQIVND (reference sequence). The V end was cut by 7 bases, the J end by 4 bases, with 18 bases between. CDR3 residues: CASTPQGWGADTQYF. The CDR3 region has the DNA TGTGCCAGTACCCCTCAGGGGTGGGGCGCAGATACGCAGTATTTT.

This clone was counted only a few times. This sequence joins TRBV28 and TRBJ2-1; weak D call: TRBD1 (6 bases). Deletions cut 5 bases from V and 9 bases from J, with 14 bases between. The CDR3 covers 13 residues. Germline lookup yields CDR1 MDHEN and CDR2 SYDVKM. The CDR3 is CASSPRIGGEQFF. CDR3 nucleotides: TGTGCCAGCAGTCCCCGGATAGGGGGTGAGCAGTTCTTC.

This clone was observed a few times. The J gene is TRBJ1-1, the V gene TRBV29-1; D possibly corresponds to TRBD1 (5 bases). Germline V gene sequence: CDR1 SQVTM, CDR2 ANQGSEA. The CDR3 runs 12 residues. CDR3 bases: TGCAGTGGGGGGATAATGAACACTGAAGCTTTCTTT. It yields the protein CSGGIMNTEAFF.

This clone is a singleton in its sample. The genes are TRBV6-1 and TRBJ2-3, with 7 positions matching TRBD2. V was clipped by 3 bases and J by 4 bases; unmatched bases: 7. The CDR3 spans 15 residues. Germline values: CDR1 MNHNS, CDR2 SASEGT. CDR3 nucleotide sequence: TGTGCCAGCAGTGATTTGGCGGGAGACTCAGATACGCAGTATTTT. Its protein is CASSDLAGDSDTQYF.

The rearrangement uses TRBV6-1 and TRBJ2-6; 9 nucleotides agree with TRBD1. The germline CDR1 and CDR2 sequences are MNHNS and SASEGT. J gave up 3 bases and V 2 bases, and 14 bases lay outside the gene matches. The CDR3 has 20 residues. DNA of the CDR3: TGTGCCAGCAGTGAATGGGACAGGGTAGAATGGTCTGGTGGGGCCAACGTCCTGACTTTC. Its protein is CASSEWDRVEWSGGANVLTF.

The chain has TRBV4-3 and TRBJ2-7; a possible D gene is TRBD2 (5 bases). This CDR3 has 16 residues. The V gene's germline CDR1 is LGHNA and CDR2 YSLEER. V lost 1 base, J lost 0 bases, and 13 bases lay in between. As DNA, the CDR3 is TGCGCCAGCAGCCAAGGGACTCGAGGCGGCTCCTACGAGCAGTACTTC. It specifies CASSQGTRGGSYEQYF.

The gene calls are TRBV6-6 and TRBJ2-7; 7 bases map to TRBD1. The trim removed 6 bases at V and 4 bases at J, leaving 3 bases unmatched. The CDR3 covers 12 residues. CDR1 and CDR2 (germline): MNHNY, SVGAGI (reference sequence). The CDR3 DNA follows: TGTGCCAGCAGAGGACAGGTTTACGAGCAGTACTTC. As protein: CASRGQVYEQYF.

V gene TRBV7-2 combines with J gene TRBJ1-4, with TRBD1 matching over 10 bases. The CDR3 runs 19 residues. Germline CDR1 reads SGHTA; CDR2 reads FQGNSA. Trimming cost V 1 base and J 2 bases; bases outside gene matches: 10. The CDR3 bases are TGTGCCAGCAGCTTAGATGACAGGGGGCTTTCATGGACTAATGAAAAACTGTTTTTT. It encodes CASSLDDRGLSWTNEKLFF.